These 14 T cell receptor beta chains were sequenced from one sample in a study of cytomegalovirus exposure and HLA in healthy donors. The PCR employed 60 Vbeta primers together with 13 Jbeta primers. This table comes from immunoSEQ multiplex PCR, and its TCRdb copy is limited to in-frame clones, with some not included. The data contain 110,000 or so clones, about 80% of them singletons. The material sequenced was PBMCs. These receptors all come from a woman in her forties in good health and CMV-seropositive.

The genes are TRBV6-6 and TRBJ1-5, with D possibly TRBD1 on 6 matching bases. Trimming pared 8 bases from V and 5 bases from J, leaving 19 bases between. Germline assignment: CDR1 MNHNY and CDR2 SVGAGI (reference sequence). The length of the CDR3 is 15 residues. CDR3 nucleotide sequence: TGTGCCAGCCGAAGGGACACGAACGTCTATCAGCCCCAGCATTTT. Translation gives CASRRDTNVYQPQHF.

CDR3 sequence: CASSLRSGANVLTF. The DNA for the CDR3 is TGTGCCAGCAGCCTACGGTCCGGGGCCAACGTCCTGACTTTC. The chain combines TRBV7-9 with TRBJ2-6; D call uncertain. The length of the CDR3 is 14 residues. V lost 5 bases to trimming and J lost 4 bases, with 9 bases between them. Germline V gene data show CDR1 as SEHNR and CDR2 as FQNEAQ (reference sequence).

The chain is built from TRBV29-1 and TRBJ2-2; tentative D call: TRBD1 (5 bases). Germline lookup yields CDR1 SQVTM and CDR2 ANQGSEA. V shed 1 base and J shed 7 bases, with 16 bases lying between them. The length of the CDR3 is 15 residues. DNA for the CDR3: TGCAGCGTTGAAGTATACTCCAGGGTGAGCGGGGAGCTGTTTTTT. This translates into CSVEVYSRVSGELFF.

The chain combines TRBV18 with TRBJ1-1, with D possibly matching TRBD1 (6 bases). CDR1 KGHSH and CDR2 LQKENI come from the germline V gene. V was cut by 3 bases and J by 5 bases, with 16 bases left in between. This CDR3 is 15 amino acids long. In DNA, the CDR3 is TGTGCCAGCTCACCGTTAAATAGCCAGGGGACTGAAGCTTTCTTT. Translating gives CASSPLNSQGTEAFF.

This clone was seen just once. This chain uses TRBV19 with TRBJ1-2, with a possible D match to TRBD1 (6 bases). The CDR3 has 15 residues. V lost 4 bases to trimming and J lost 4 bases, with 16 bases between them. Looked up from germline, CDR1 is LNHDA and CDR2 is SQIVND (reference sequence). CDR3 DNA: TGTGCCAGTAGTAGCCGCGGACAGTTCACCTATGGCTACACCTTC. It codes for CASSSRGQFTYGYTF.

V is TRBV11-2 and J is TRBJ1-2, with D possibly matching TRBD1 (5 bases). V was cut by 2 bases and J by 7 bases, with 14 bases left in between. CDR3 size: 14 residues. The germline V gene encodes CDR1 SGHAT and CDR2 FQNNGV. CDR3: CASSLTGREAGYTF. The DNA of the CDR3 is TGTGCCAGCAGCTTAACAGGCCGGGAGGCTGGCTACACCTTC.

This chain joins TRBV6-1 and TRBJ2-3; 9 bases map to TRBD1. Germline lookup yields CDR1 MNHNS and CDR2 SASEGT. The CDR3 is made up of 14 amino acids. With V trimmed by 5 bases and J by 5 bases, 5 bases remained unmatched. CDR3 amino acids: CASSRTGEIDTQYF. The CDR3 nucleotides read TGTGCCAGCAGTAGGACAGGGGAAATAGATACGCAGTATTTT.

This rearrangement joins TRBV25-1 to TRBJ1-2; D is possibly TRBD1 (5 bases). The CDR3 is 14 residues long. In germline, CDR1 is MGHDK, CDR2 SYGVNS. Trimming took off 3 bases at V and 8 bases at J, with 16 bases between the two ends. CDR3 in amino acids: CASSEATDRGGYTF. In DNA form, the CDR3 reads TGTGCCAGCAGTGAGGCAACAGATAGGGGCGGCTACACCTTC.

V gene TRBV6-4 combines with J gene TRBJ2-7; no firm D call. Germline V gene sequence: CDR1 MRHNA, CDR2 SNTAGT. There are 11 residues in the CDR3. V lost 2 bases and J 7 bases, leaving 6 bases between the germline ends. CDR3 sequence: CASSDPREQYF. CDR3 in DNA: TGTGCCAGCAGTGACCCGCGGGAGCAGTACTTC.

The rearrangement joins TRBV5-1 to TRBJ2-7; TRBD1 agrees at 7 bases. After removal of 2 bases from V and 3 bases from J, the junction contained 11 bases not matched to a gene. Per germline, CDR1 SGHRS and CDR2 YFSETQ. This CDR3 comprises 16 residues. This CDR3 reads CASSFSMGQINYEQYF. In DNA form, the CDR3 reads TGCGCCAGCAGCTTCAGCATGGGACAGATAAACTACGAGCAGTACTTC.

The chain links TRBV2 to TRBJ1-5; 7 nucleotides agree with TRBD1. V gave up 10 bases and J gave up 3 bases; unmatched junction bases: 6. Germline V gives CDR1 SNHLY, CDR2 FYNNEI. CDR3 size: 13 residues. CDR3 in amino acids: CATQQGSNQPQHF. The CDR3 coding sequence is TGTGCCACCCAACAGGGGTCCAATCAGCCCCAGCATTTT.

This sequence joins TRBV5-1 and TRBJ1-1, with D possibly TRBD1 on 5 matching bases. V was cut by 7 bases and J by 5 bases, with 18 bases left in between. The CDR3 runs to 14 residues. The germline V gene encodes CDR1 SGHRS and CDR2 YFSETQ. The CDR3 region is CASRGGATVTEAFF. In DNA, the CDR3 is TGCGCCAGCCGTGGTGGGGCGACAGTAACTGAAGCTTTCTTT. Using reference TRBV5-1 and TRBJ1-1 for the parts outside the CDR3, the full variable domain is KAGVTQTPRYLIKTRGQQVTLSCSPISGHRSVSWYQQTPGQGLQFLFEYFSETQRNKGNFPGRFSGRQFSNSRSEMNVSTLELGDSALYLCASRGGATVTEAFFGQGTRLTVV.

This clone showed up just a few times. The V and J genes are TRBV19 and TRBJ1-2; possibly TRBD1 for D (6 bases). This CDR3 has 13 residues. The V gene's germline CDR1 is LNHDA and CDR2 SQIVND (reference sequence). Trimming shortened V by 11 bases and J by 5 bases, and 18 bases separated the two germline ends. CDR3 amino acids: CAGKDSTEYGYTF. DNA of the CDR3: TGTGCCGGGAAGGACAGCACCGAGTATGGCTACACCTTC.

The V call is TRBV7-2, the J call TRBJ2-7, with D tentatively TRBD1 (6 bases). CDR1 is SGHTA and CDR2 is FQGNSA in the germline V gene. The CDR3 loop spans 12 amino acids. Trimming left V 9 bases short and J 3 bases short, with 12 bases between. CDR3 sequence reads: CASARGNYEQYF. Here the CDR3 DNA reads TGTGCCAGTGCAAGGGGGAACTACGAGCAGTACTTC.